Reported below is one T cell receptor (beta chain). Its antigen is currently unknown. Sorted-subset replicate PCRs used 200 ng of genomic DNA. This amount corresponded to some 30,000 T cell genomes. Repertoires were generated with immunoSEQ multiplex PCR, while TCRdb's copy carries only in-frame clones and drops some. The sample carries over 2 million clones, about 94% recorded once. Losses at the gene ends were 6 bases for V and 7 bases for J; bases not matched to a gene: 9. This CDR3 spans 15 amino acids. CDR1 ENHRY and CDR2 SYGVKD come from the germline V gene. CD45RO-negative, CCR7-positively selected cells formed the naive CD8 fraction, excluding terminally differentiated effector memory CD45RA+ cells. These data are taken from a study of shared clonotypes between healthy human individuals. Regarding the study as a whole: The small donor group covered limited genetic and exposure diversity. Naive subsets generally exceeded memory subsets in estimated richness.

The clonotype was recovered from a man between 18 and 35 years old in good health. The sample taken for sequencing was naive CD8+ T cells sorted from blood. The V call is TRBV10-3, the J call TRBJ2-1; 10 positions agree with TRBD2. CDR3 in DNA: TGTGCCATCAGAGATGCTAGCGGGGGTAGAAATGAGCAGTTCTTC. Protein: CAIRDASGGRNEQFF.